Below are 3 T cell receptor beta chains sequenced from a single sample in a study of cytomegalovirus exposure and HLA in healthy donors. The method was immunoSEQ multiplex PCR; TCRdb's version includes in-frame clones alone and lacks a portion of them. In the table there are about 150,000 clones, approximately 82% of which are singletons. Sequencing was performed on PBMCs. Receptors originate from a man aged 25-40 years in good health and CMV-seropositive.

CDR3 loop: CASSYDRARGAFF. For the CDR3, the DNA is TGCGCCAGCAGCTATGACAGGGCGCGAGGAGCTTTCTTT. The gene calls are TRBV5-1 and TRBJ1-1, with TRBD1 matching 7 bases. V lost 3 bases, J lost 10 bases, and 9 bases stayed unmatched. CDR1 and CDR2 (germline): SGHRS, YFSETQ. This CDR3 comprises 13 residues.

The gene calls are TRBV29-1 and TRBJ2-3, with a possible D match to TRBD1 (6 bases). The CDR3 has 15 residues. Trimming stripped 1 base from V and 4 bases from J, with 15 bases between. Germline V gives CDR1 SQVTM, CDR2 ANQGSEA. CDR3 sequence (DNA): TGCAGCGTTGAAGGGACAGAAGGGGTGGCAGATACGCAGTATTTT. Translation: CSVEGTEGVADTQYF.

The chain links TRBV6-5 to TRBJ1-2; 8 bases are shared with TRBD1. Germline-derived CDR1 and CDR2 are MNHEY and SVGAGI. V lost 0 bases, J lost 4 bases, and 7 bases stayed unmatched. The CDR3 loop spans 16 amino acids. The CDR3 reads CASSYSTQGARYGYTF. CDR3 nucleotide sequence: TGTGCCAGCAGTTACTCGACCCAGGGGGCGCGCTATGGCTACACCTTC.